This is a list of T cell receptor beta chains from one sample in a study of CD8 T cells in ankylosing spondylitis. A single record per CDR3 protein comes from TCRdb applying MiXCR to the 5' RACE reads. Of roughly 700,000 distinct CDR3 sequences in the sample, 15% to 20% were seen once. Material: blood, either unsorted or a sorted T cell fraction (not recorded which). The receptors were sampled from a male donor with ankylosing spondylitis. CDR3s include the opening cysteine and the closing phenylalanine or tryptophan. D genes are given only for firm matches. Clone size appears in some rows only: once, few, many, or a class for an expanded clone.

TRBD1	-	TRBV2	TRBJ2-1	CASRRDRAVAGSYNEQFF	TGTGCCAGCAGACGGGACAGGGCGGTAGCTGGCTCCTACAATGAGCAGTTCTTC
-	-	TRBV7-2	TRBJ2-7	CASSDQGYEQYF	TGTGCCAGCAGCGATCAAGGCTACGAGCAGTACTTC
-	-	TRBV4-1	TRBJ2-1	CASSPIVGKMGNEQFF	TGCGCCAGCAGCCCTATTGTTGGTAAGATGGGCAATGAGCAGTTCTTC
-	-	TRBV4-1	TRBJ1-6	CASSHPPAANNSPLHF	TGCGCCAGCAGCCATCCCCCGGCCGCGAATAATTCACCCCTCCACTTT
-	-	TRBV4-1	TRBJ2-7	CASSQLTGDYEQYF	TGCGCCAGCAGCCAGTTGACGGGGGACTACGAGCAGTACTTC
-	-	TRBV5-1	TRBJ1-5	CASKPGPVTNQPQHF	TGCGCCAGCAAGCCAGGGCCGGTTACAAATCAGCCCCAGCATTTT
TRBD2	few	TRBV18	TRBJ2-6	CASSPFGGAGANVLTF	TGTGCCAGCTCACCATTCGGGGGGGCAGGGGCCAACGTCCTGACTTTC
-	few	TRBV7-6	TRBJ1-1	CASSLGGSRGEAFF	TGTGCCAGCAGCTTAGGAGGCAGCCGAGGAGAAGCTTTCTTT
-	few	TRBV20-1	TRBJ2-3	CSEKAAGTSTDTQYF	TGCAGTGAAAAGGCGGCGGGCACTAGCACAGATACGCAGTATTTT
TRBD1	few	TRBV30	TRBJ2-3	CAWSHGQGLGTDTQYF	TGTGCCTGGAGCCACGGACAGGGATTGGGAACAGATACGCAGTATTTT
-	few	TRBV7-9	TRBJ2-6	CASSSVGAGANVLTF	TGTGCCAGCAGCTCCGTAGGGGCTGGGGCCAACGTCCTGACTTTC
-	-	TRBV20-1	TRBJ2-3	CSARDDRADTQYF	TGCAGTGCTAGAGACGACAGAGCAGATACGCAGTATTTT
-	-	TRBV5-1	TRBJ2-7	CASSLGHSGEQYF	TGCGCCAGCAGCTTGGGACATTCCGGGGAGCAGTACTTC
-	-	TRBV9	TRBJ2-3	CASSEDADTQYF	TGTGCCAGCAGCGAAGATGCAGATACGCAGTATTTT
-	many	TRBV15	TRBJ1-2	CATSRVNYGYTF	TGTGCCACCAGCAGAGTTAACTATGGCTACACCTTC
-	-	TRBV5-1	TRBJ2-3	CASSPWGADTQYF	TGCGCCAGCAGCCCATGGGGTGCAGATACGCAGTATTTT
-	few	TRBV20-1	TRBJ1-2	CSAPRSGFTGGYTF	TGCAGTGCTCCAAGGAGCGGTTTCACGGGAGGCTACACCTTC
TRBD2	few	TRBV20-1	TRBJ2-1	CSATAGSYEQFF	TGCAGTGCTACAGCGGGAAGTTATGAGCAGTTCTTC
TRBD1	many	TRBV7-8	TRBJ2-7	CASSPPGGHYEQYF	TGTGCCAGCAGCCCACCAGGGGGCCACTACGAGCAGTACTTC
-	few	TRBV20-1	TRBJ2-3	CSAYLEYRTDTQYF	TGCAGTGCGTACCTCGAGTACCGCACAGATACGCAGTATTTT
TRBD2	many	TRBV20-1	TRBJ2-1	CSATSGLAGPNEQFF	TGCAGTGCTACCTCGGGACTAGCGGGACCTAATGAGCAGTTCTTC
-	-	TRBV7-9	TRBJ2-5	CASSLGGTPQETQYF	TGTGCCAGCAGCTTAGGCGGGACACCTCAAGAGACCCAGTACTTC
-	-	TRBV10-3	TRBJ2-1	CAISDLPNTNNEQFF	TGTGCCATCAGTGACCTGCCTAATACCAACAATGAGCAGTTCTTC
-	many	TRBV12-3/TRBV12-4	TRBJ1-1	CASRFRQERGTEAFF	TGTGCCAGCAGATTCAGACAGGAAAGGGGCACTGAAGCTTTCTTT
TRBD2	-	TRBV6-1	TRBJ2-1	CASSEGGRTYNEQFF	TGTGCCAGCAGTGAGGGAGGGAGGACCTACAATGAGCAGTTCTTC
-	once	TRBV12-3/TRBV12-4	TRBJ2-1	CASSPGTITSSYNEQFF	TGTGCCAGCAGCCCGGGGACCATAACGAGCTCCTACAATGAGCAGTTCTTC
-	-	TRBV18	TRBJ2-7	CASSHGETYEQYF	TGTGCCAGCTCACATGGGGAGACCTACGAGCAGTACTTC
-	-	TRBV30	TRBJ2-3	CAWSVGQAGDTQYF	TGTGCCTGGAGTGTCGGCCAGGCAGGGGATACGCAGTATTTT
TRBD2	-	TRBV6-1	TRBJ2-7	CASRESGMIHEQYF	TGTGCCAGCAGAGAAAGCGGGATGATCCACGAGCAGTACTTC
TRBD1	-	TRBV6-1	TRBJ2-1	CASRGQGAISYNEQFF	TGTGCCAGCAGGGGACAGGGGGCGATCAGTTACAATGAGCAGTTCTTC
-	many	TRBV25-1	TRBJ1-1	CASSYSSDAEAFF	TGTGCCAGCAGCTATTCAAGCGATGCTGAAGCTTTCTTT
-	few	TRBV5-6	TRBJ2-4	CASSMFTGVAKNIQYF	TGTGCCAGCAGCATGTTTACGGGGGTAGCCAAAAACATTCAGTACTTC
TRBD1	once	TRBV12-3/TRBV12-4	TRBJ1-4	CASSPGTALGKLFF	TGTGCCAGCAGCCCAGGGACAGCCCTGGGAAAACTGTTTTTT
TRBD1	few	TRBV2	TRBJ1-2	CASSEAVDRNRDYGYTF	TGTGCCAGCAGTGAAGCGGTGGACAGGAATAGGGACTATGGCTACACCTTC
TRBD2	-	TRBV20-1	TRBJ2-1	CSARGLADFWDEQFF	TGCAGTGCTAGGGGCCTAGCGGACTTCTGGGATGAGCAGTTCTTC
-	few	TRBV29-1	TRBJ2-7	CSVVSAGSPYEQYF	TGCAGCGTTGTGTCGGCAGGGTCCCCCTACGAGCAGTACTTC
TRBD2	few	TRBV29-1	TRBJ2-1	CSVVGGGRYNEQFF	TGCAGCGTTGTAGGCGGGGGGAGGTACAATGAGCAGTTCTTC
TRBD2	few	TRBV20-1	TRBJ2-7	CSARDLAGNEQYF	TGCAGTGCTAGGGATCTAGCGGGGAACGAGCAGTACTTC
TRBD1	few	TRBV29-1	TRBJ2-6	CSVEVWDRDSGANVLTF	TGCAGCGTTGAAGTTTGGGACAGGGACTCTGGGGCCAACGTCCTGACTTTC
TRBD2	-	TRBV12-3/TRBV12-4	TRBJ2-3	CASSRTSGHPTDTQYF	TGTGCCAGCAGCCGTACTAGCGGGCACCCCACAGATACGCAGTATTTT
-	-	TRBV7-9	TRBJ2-1	CASSSPHGTGYYNEQFF	TGTGCCAGCAGCTCCCCACACGGGACTGGCTATTACAATGAGCAGTTCTTC
TRBD2	-	TRBV12-3/TRBV12-4	TRBJ2-1	CAISLSGGKSSSYNEQFF	TGTGCCATCAGTTTATCGGGAGGGAAATCGAGCTCCTACAATGAGCAGTTCTTC
-	-	TRBV7-2	TRBJ2-3	CASSLVAEDTQYF	TGTGCCAGCAGCTTAGTTGCTGAAGATACGCAGTATTTT
-	-	TRBV12-5	TRBJ2-3	CASGLTWGGTDTQYF	TGTGCTAGTGGTTTGACCTGGGGTGGCACAGATACGCAGTATTTT
TRBD2	-	TRBV4-1	TRBJ2-3	CASSQAPASGGDTQYF	TGCGCCAGCAGCCAAGCTCCGGCTAGCGGGGGGGATACGCAGTATTTT
TRBD2	-	TRBV6-1	TRBJ2-7	CASRRASGAYEQYF	TGTGCCAGCCGACGAGCTAGCGGAGCCTACGAGCAGTACTTC
-	-	TRBV20-1	TRBJ2-7	CSARGRGTAYEQYF	TGCAGTGCTAGAGGCAGGGGTACCGCCTACGAGCAGTACTTC